The rows below give T cell receptor beta chains drawn from one sample of a study of blood T cell repertoires in COVID-19. Profiled with immunoSEQ multiplex PCR; TCRdb holds only in-frame clones, not every one. The table lists 45,000 to 55,000 clones, 88% of them singletons. The specimen sequenced was peripheral blood. The receptors were sampled from a human donor in a cohort sampled during active COVID-19. Each CDR3 is given with its conserved first and last residue. A row's size may be missing; if present it is once, few, many or a size class.

clone_size cdr3_length j_call v_call cdr3_aa
once 13 TRBJ2-7 TRBV12-3/TRBV12-4 CASSPGQGNEQYF
. 11 TRBJ2-7 TRBV20-1 CSASRGYEQYF
. 15 TRBJ2-5 TRBV7-7 CASSLLRGGRETQYF
. 14 TRBJ2-7 TRBV5-1 CASSLGGQGYEQYF
. 17 TRBJ2-5 TRBV5-4 CASSLTTSGDTQETQYF
. 17 TRBJ2-3 TRBV15 CATSRDSVASGIHTQYF
. 15 TRBJ2-1 TRBV7-2 CASSALAGGLYEQFF
. 18 TRBJ1-6 TRBV5-1 CASSYSSVKSSYNSPLHF
. 16 TRBJ2-3 TRBV5-1 CASSLEVASATDTQYF
. 16 TRBJ2-3 TRBV7-9 CASSSVRGGPTDTQYF
. 15 TRBJ2-5 TRBV3-1/TRBV3-2 CASSQDHVGRVTQYF
few 16 TRBJ1-4 TRBV7-9 CASSPGQGTANEKLFF
. 18 TRBJ1-3 TRBV7-9 CASSLRFGQGLTGNTIYF
. 18 TRBJ2-3 TRBV6-4 CAGPIGGPTETSTDTQYF
. 14 TRBJ2-7 TRBV7-9 CASSLMESSYEQYF
. 16 TRBJ2-5 TRBV7-2 CASSPHRGTSQETQYF
. 15 TRBJ1-6 TRBV6-1 CASSEGRTYNSPLHF